This TCR beta chain was sequenced in a study of blood T cell repertoires in COVID-19 (dated by TCRdb to about 2020). With respect to the entire study: The collaborator samples originated in the United States, Italy and Spain and spanned the acute and convalescent phases of COVID-19. The prospective study material was composed of cDNA or gDNA derived from T cells, B-cell-depleted T cells, or PBMCs. The sample metadata nearly always contained a de-identified subject ID, COVID-19 status, age in years and sex. The dataset comprised deeply sampled blood TCRbeta repertoires from subjects exposed to, actively infected with, or recovered from COVID-19. The samples were drawn from two sources: the first 160 participants of the ongoing ImmuneRACE study, and 1,000 to 1,500 subjects contributed by 6 global collaborators. The repertoires were released in a freely available public database meant as a resource for research on the immune response to SARS-CoV-2. Where available, HLA class I and class II types were obtained from metadata supplied by the sample provider rather than from assay-based typing.

The paper as a whole reports these results and caveats: The amount of clinical and demographic metadata varied by source and participant and was provided uncurated.

The immunoSEQ Assay, a bias-controlled multiplex PCR, was used to amplify TCRbeta CDR3 regions from genomic DNA. The paper's processing steps were these. The number of nucleated cells in each sample was estimated from the amplification of reference gene primers within the assay. To quantify the absolute abundance of each unique TCRbeta CDR3 rearrangement, sequence reads were collapsed and filtered. For each sample, productive Simpson clonality was calculated as the square root of Simpson's diversity index across productive rearrangements. TCRdb carries this immuneACCESS record with in-frame sequences only. Its versions omit some clonotypes, under half of them owing to an unresolved V gene in the studies checked, with the rest unexplained. The DNA was the basis for D and trimming; V, J and clone size are from that table. For this sample there are 10,000 to 15,000 clones; approximately 83% appear just once. Approximately 25% of the sample is taken by the ten largest.

About this clone itself: The antigen this receptor binds is unknown. Base-call qualities are not available, and no considerably larger clone is one nucleotide away.

Each collaborating institution followed its own protocols to collect whole blood in K2EDTA tubes. For TCRbeta analysis, collaborator samples were shipped as frozen whole blood, as isolated PBMCs, or as DNA extracted from either sample type. The TCR originated in a man in his forties with active or convalescent COVID-19. Specimen: peripheral blood.

The DNA reads TGTGCCAGTAGTGGCGTTACGGGAAATAATGAAGCTTTCTTT. Its protein product is CASSGVTGNNEAFF. The chain joins TRBV19 to TRBJ1-1, with the D gene uncertain. Including the terminal cysteine and phenylalanine, the CDR3 comprises 14 residues. Only the CDR3 DNA is retained, 42 bases long and in frame from the first base. Taken from the germline V gene (reference sequence), the CDR1 and CDR2 loops are LNHDA and SQIVND. At the junction V is shortened by 5 bases and J by 7 bases, with 17 bases in between.